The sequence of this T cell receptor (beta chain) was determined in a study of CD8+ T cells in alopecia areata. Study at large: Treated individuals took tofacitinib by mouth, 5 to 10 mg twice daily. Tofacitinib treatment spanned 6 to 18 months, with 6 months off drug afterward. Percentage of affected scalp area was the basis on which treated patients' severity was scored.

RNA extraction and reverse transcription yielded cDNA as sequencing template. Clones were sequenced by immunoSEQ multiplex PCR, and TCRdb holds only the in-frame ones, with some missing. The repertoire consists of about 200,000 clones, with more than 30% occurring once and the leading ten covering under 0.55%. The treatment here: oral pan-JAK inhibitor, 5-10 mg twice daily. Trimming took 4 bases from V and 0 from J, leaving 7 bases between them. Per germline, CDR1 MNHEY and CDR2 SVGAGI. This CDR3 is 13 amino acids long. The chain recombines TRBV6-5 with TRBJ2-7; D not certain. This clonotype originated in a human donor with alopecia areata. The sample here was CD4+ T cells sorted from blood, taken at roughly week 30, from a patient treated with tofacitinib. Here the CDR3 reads CASSWATSYEQYF. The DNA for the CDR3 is TGTGCCAGCAGTTGGGCCACCTCCTACGAGCAGTACTTC.